The 4 T cell receptor beta chains listed next were all sequenced from one sample in a study of spatial heterogeneity in lung cancer. The time point here: sample taken at primary tumor resection. Sequencing covered unsorted whole RNA taken from tumor, nontumor lung or frozen PBMC. TCRdb itself ran the 5' RACE reads through MiXCR, one entry per CDR3 protein. Here the sample spans more than 7,500 distinct CDR3 sequences, less than 5% being singletons. The material was PBMCs, obtained at surgery. These receptors originate from a male donor with early-stage non-small cell lung cancer.

This clonotype is medium-sized (0.01 to 0.1%) in the sample. This beta chain is an off-target read within a library intended for alpha chains, so its frequency means little. The chain is built from TRBV28 and TRBJ1-6; D gene ambiguous. The CDR3 is 12 residues long. V lost 5 bases and J lost 7, with 6 bases in between. Germline CDR1 and CDR2: MDHEN and SYDVKM. CDR3 sequence reads: CASSLFNSPLHF. The CDR3 DNA sequence: TGTGCCAGCAGTCTTTTCAATTCACCCCTCCACTTT.

This clonotype was picked up many times. This beta chain is a stray sequence in a library constructed for alpha chains; its clone size is not meaningful. V usage is TRBV20-1 and J usage is TRBJ2-2; 9 bases align to TRBD1. Trimming took 6 bases from V and 0 from J; bases not matched to a gene: 2. There are 14 residues in the CDR3. Germline V gene lookup returns CDR1 DFQATT and CDR2 SNEGSKA (reference sequence). The CDR3 sequence: CSARTGANTGELFF. The CDR3 DNA sequence: TGCAGTGCCCGGACAGGGGCGAACACCGGGGAGCTGTTTTTT.

There are a few counts of this clonotype. This beta chain was picked up by a library intended for alpha chains and is off target, so its count carries little meaning. The rearrangement links TRBV6-6 to TRBJ1-2; D unclear. The CDR3 is made up of 14 amino acids. Germline lookup yields CDR1 MNHNY and CDR2 SVGAGI (reference sequence). The V gene lost 6 bases and the J gene lost 4 bases, with 15 bases spanning the gap. Here the CDR3 DNA reads TGTGCCAGCAGCCCCGGACGAGAGAGCTATGGCTACACCTTC. This translates into CASSPGRESYGYTF.

About this clonotype itself: Within a library made for alpha chains, this beta chain is off target, and its count is uninformative. The rearrangement joins TRBV15 to TRBJ2-3, with 11 bases fitting TRBD2. Germline V gene lookup returns CDR1 LNHNV and CDR2 YYDKDF (reference sequence). The V gene end was trimmed by 1 base and the J gene end by 2 bases; junction bases not matched to a gene: 2. The CDR3 totals 16 residues. DNA of the CDR3: TGTGCCACCAGCAGAGTAGCGGGGGGGAACACAGATACGCAGTATTTT. This encodes CATSRVAGGNTDTQYF.